This T cell receptor (beta chain) was sequenced during a study of vaccination effects on CD4 cells after COVID-19. Assay: immunoSEQ multiplex PCR; the TCRdb copy retains only in-frame clones and omits some. The profile covers about 70,000 clones, with 80% appearing a single time and roughly an eighth taken by the ten largest. V shed 1 base and J shed 5 bases, with 14 bases lying between them. Germline CDR1 LGHDT, CDR2 YNNKEL (reference sequence). This CDR3 comprises 15 residues. ViraFEST expansion of antigen-specific CD4+ T cells with viral peptide pools preceded sequencing. With around ten days of culture completed, CD4+ T cells were isolated. None of the vaccinated had previously contracted SARS-CoV-2, and their nucleocapsid antibodies tested negative. For this clone: The antigen is undetermined.

V gene TRBV3-1 (or the pseudogene TRBV3-2) combines with J gene TRBJ1-2; D ambiguous. The sample was CD4+ T cells from PBMCs cultured with SARS-CoV-2 spike peptides, taken before COVID-19 vaccination. This sequence was found in a human donor who received a COVID-19 vaccine. The chain's CDR3 is CASSQVSAAHYGYTF. The CDR3 bases are TGTGCCAGCAGCCAAGTGTCAGCGGCACATTATGGCTACACCTTC.